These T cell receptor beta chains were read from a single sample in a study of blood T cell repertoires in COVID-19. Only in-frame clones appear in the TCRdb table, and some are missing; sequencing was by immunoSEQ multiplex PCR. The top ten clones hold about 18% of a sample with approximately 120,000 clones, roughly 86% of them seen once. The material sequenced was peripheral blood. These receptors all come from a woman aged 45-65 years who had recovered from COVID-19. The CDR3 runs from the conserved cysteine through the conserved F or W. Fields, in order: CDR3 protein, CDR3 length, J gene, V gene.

CAWIDLGQGYGYTF | 14 | TRBJ1-2 | TRBV30
CASRQGGDQPQHF | 13 | TRBJ1-5 | TRBV28
CASSSLSAGRRDTQYF | 16 | TRBJ2-3 | TRBV28
CASSQDDGGVYEQYF | 15 | TRBJ2-7 | TRBV4-3
CASSTGKTGYTF | 12 | TRBJ1-2 | TRBV5-1
CASSLGRENGELFF | 14 | TRBJ2-2 | TRBV7-3
CASRYQTGSGAFF | 13 | TRBJ1-1 | TRBV6-5
CSVTGLPSNTGELFF | 15 | TRBJ2-2 | TRBV29-1
CASSPLRGAGGKSYEQYF | 18 | TRBJ2-7 | TRBV11-2
CASSQMGLAGSYEQYF | 16 | TRBJ2-7 | TRBV3-1/TRBV3-2
CASSWGLAGGVGTDTQYF | 18 | TRBJ2-3 | TRBV7-9
CASSSLASTSDTQYF | 15 | TRBJ2-3 | TRBV4-2
CASSESGIAGNIQYF | 15 | TRBJ2-4 | TRBV10-1
CASNPTLGGDASGANVLTF | 19 | TRBJ2-6 | TRBV4-2
CATSDWTSEGEQYF | 14 | TRBJ2-7 | TRBV24-1
CASSTGTIYGYTF | 13 | TRBJ1-2 | TRBV18
CASSPGQGAYSPLHF | 15 | TRBJ1-6 | TRBV5-1
CASSLVGAGTEAFF | 14 | TRBJ1-1 | TRBV13
CASSQLLTADNEKLFF | 16 | TRBJ1-4 | TRBV4-2
CASSPHSGEQFF | 12 | TRBJ2-1 | TRBV5-1
CASSLASSTDTQYF | 14 | TRBJ2-3 | TRBV5-1
CASRPLGGEQYF | 12 | TRBJ2-7 | TRBV12-3/TRBV12-4
CASRNNRGLWIGYTF | 15 | TRBJ1-2 | TRBV6-5
CASRETTSTDTQYF | 14 | TRBJ2-3 | TRBV19
CASSLEGWGNTEAFF | 15 | TRBJ1-1 | TRBV7-9
CASSFTGQGTYEQYF | 15 | TRBJ2-7 | TRBV13
CASSVGEGAYGYTF | 14 | TRBJ1-2 | TRBV9
CASSLSPAGVTGELFF | 16 | TRBJ2-2 | TRBV7-3
CASSPRLAGGNEQFF | 15 | TRBJ2-1 | TRBV7-9
CASSPLLAGTGEQFF | 15 | TRBJ2-1 | TRBV27
CASSKGVRLNTEAFF | 15 | TRBJ1-1 | TRBV7-2
CASSAREGGADTQYF | 15 | TRBJ2-3 | TRBV21-1
CASGLRLAGGYEQFF | 15 | TRBJ2-1 | TRBV12-5
CASSLATSDNEQFF | 14 | TRBJ2-1 | TRBV5-1
CASSQDPAAEAFF | 13 | TRBJ1-1 | TRBV3-1/TRBV3-2
CASSYGGDETAFF | 13 | TRBJ1-1 | TRBV6-5
CASTQLPRDYGYTF | 14 | TRBJ1-2 | TRBV7-9
CASSKHFTGSGANVLTF | 17 | TRBJ2-6 | TRBV7-2
CASRYWDRGTDTQYF | 15 | TRBJ2-3 | TRBV6-5
CASSRTAMNTEAFF | 14 | TRBJ1-1 | TRBV5-5
CASSSGLLDGYTF | 13 | TRBJ1-2 | TRBV5-5
CASSLTNNEQFF | 12 | TRBJ2-1 | TRBV7-3
CASTLSGRAYEQYF | 14 | TRBJ2-7 | TRBV6-5
CASSYGSGTTGELFF | 15 | TRBJ2-2 | TRBV6-5
CAWTAQGAGGYTF | 13 | TRBJ1-2 | TRBV30
CAVGSGVPADTQYF | 14 | TRBJ2-3 | TRBV6-5
CASSQSARGLQPQHF | 15 | TRBJ1-5 | TRBV4-3
CASSRRPTDNEQFF | 14 | TRBJ2-1 | TRBV7-2
CASSLGQGARLFF | 13 | TRBJ1-4 | TRBV12-3/TRBV12-4
CASRSSGRASYEQYF | 15 | TRBJ2-7 | TRBV28
CASSFGGANYGYTF | 14 | TRBJ1-2 | TRBV27
CASSEGTVRTNEKLFF | 16 | TRBJ1-4 | TRBV11-1
CASSQPDRATDTQYF | 15 | TRBJ2-3 | TRBV4-1
CASSLTGGAFSPLHF | 15 | TRBJ1-6 | TRBV5-4
CASREDRRGNYEQYF | 15 | TRBJ2-7 | TRBV10-2
CAWRMGRPLAFLYNEQFF | 18 | TRBJ2-1 | TRBV30
CASSYTGTAYEQYF | 14 | TRBJ2-7 | TRBV5-4
CASSRVKGGPYEQYF | 15 | TRBJ2-7 | TRBV6-5
CASSIGGLPVINQPQHF | 17 | TRBJ1-5 | TRBV19